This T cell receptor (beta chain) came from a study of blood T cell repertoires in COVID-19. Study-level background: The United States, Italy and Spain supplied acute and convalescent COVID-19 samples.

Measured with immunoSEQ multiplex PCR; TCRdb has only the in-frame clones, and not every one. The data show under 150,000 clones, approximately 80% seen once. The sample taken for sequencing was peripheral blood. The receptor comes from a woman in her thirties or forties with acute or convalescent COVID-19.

The chain's CDR3 is CASSANGNQPQHF. For the CDR3, the DNA is TGTGCCAGCAGTGCTAATGGCAATCAGCCCCAGCATTTT. The V call is TRBV12-3 or TRBV12-4, the J call TRBJ1-5; D is undetermined. The ends were cut back, 5 bases at V and 2 bases at J, with 7 bases in the middle. The CDR3 has 13 amino acids.